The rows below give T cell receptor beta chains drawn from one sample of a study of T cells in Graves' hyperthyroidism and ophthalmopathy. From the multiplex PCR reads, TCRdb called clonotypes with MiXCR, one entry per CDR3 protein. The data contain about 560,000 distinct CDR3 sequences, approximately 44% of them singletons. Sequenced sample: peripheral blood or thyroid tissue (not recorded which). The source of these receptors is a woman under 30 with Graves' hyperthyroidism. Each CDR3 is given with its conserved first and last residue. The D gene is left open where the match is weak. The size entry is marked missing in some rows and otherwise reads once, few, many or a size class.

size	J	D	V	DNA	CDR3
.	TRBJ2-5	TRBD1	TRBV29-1	TGCAGCGTTGGGGGGGCACAGGGGGCCCAGTACTTC	CSVGGAQGAQYF
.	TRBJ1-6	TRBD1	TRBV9	TGTGCCAGCAGTTACGGATCAGGGGGTGTAGGTTCACCCCTCCACTTT	CASSYGSGGVGSPLHF
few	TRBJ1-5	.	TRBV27	TGTGCCAGCAGGACACAGAATCAGCCCCAGCATTTT	CASRTQNQPQHF
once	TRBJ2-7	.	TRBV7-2	TGTGCCAGCAGCTCGCGCATGTTTGGCTCCTACGAGCAGTACTTC	CASSSRMFGSYEQYF
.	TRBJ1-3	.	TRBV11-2	TGTGCCAGCAGTTTACCCTCCGAGACGACCCAAAACACCATATATTTT	CASSLPSETTQNTIYF
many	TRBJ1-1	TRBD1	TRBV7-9	TGTGCCAGCAGCGTCGACAGGGGAGCTTTCTTT	CASSVDRGAFF
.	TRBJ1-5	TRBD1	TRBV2	TGTGCCAGCAGTGAGGGACAGGGGGATCAGCCCCAGCATTTT	CASSEGQGDQPQHF
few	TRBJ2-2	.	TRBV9	TGTGCCAGCTCACCACTTGAGTCAAGCACCGGGGAGCTGTTTTTT	CASSPLESSTGELFF
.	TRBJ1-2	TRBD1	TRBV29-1	TGCAGCGTTGAGGGACAGGATCGCTACACCTTC	CSVEGQDRYTF
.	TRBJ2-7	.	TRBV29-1	TGCAGCGTTGCCCCTCTAACAACCTACGAGCAGTACTTC	CSVAPLTTYEQYF
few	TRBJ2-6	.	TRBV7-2	TGTGCCAGCAGCTTAGACCCCCTTTTAGTTGGGGCCAACGTCCTGACTTTC	CASSLDPLLVGANVLTF
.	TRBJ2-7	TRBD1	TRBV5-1	TGCGCCAGCAGCTTGGGACAGGGAGAGGACGAGCAGTACTTC	CASSLGQGEDEQYF
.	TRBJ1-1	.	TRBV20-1	TGCAGTGCTAGTGAGGCAGGGAACACTGAAGCTTTCTTT	CSASEAGNTEAFF
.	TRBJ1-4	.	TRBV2	TGTGCCAGCAGTCGATCGACACTGTCCCTGAAGGAACTGTTTTTT	CASSRSTLSLKELFF
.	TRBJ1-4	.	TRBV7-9	TGTGCCAGCAGTGAGGAGGCTGGGAGTTTT	CASSEEAGSF
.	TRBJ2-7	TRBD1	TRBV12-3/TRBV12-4	TGTGCCAGCAGTCGGTCCGGGACAGTCTCCTACGAGCAGTACTTC	CASSRSGTVSYEQYF
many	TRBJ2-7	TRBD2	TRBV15	TGTGCCACCAGCCCTCGGGGGGGGACCTACGAGCAGTACTTC	CATSPRGGTYEQYF
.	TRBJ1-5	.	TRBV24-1	TGTGCCACCAGTGATGAGGCGCGGAGCAATCAGCCCCAGCATTTT	CATSDEARSNQPQHF